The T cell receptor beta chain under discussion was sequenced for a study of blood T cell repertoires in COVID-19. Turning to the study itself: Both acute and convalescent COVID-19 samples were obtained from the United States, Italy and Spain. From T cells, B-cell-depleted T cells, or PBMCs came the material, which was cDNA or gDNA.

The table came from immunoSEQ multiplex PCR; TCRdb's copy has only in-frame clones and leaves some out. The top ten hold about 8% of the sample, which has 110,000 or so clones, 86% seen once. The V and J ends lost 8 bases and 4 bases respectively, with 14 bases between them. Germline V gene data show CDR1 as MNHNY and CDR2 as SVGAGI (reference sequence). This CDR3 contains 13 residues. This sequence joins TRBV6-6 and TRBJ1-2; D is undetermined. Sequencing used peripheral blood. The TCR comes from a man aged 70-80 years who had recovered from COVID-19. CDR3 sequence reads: CASLQLRFYGYTF. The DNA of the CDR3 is TGTGCCAGCCTCCAACTCCGCTTCTATGGCTACACCTTC.